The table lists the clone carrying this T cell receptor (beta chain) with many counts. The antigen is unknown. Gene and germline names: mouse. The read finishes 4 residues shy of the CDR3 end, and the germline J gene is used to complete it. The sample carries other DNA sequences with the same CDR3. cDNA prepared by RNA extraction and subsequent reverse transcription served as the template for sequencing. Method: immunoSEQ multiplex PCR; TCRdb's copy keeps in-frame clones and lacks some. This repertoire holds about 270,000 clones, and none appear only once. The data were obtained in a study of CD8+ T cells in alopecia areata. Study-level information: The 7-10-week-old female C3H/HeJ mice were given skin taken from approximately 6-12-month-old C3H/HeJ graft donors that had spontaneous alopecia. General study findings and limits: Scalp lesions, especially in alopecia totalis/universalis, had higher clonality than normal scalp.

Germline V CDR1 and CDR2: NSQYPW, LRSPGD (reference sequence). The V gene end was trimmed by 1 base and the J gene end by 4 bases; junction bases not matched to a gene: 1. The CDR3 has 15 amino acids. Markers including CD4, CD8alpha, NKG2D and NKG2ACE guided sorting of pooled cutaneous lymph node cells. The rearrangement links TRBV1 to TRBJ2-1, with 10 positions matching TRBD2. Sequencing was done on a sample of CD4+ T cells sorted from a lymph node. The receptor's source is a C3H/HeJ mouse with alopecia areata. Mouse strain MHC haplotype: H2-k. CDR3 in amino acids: CTCSAGTGGYAEQFF. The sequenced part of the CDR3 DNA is TGCACCTGCAGTGCAGGGACTGGGGGTTATGCT.